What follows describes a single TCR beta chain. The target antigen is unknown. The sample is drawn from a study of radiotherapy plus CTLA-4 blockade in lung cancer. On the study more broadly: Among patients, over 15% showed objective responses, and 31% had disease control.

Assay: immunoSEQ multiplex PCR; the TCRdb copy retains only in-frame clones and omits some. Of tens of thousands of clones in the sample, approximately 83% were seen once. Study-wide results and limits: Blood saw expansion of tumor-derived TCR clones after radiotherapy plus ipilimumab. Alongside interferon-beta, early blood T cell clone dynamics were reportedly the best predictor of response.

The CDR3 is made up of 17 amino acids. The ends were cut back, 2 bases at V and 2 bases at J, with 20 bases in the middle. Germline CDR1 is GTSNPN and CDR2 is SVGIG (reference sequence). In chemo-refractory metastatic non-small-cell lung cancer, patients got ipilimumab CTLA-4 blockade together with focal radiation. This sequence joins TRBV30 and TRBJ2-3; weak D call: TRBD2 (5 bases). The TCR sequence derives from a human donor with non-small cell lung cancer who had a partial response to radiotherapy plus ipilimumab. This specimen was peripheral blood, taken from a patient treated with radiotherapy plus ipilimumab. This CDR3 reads CAWSHSTIGPHTDTQYF. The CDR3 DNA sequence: TGTGCCTGGAGTCATTCGACTATTGGCCCTCACACAGATACGCAGTATTTT.